The 25 T cell receptor beta chains reported below all come from one sample, sequenced in a study of T-cell reconstitution after alpha-beta-depleted transplantation in children. Preparation of the TCRbeta library involved a method that used unique molecular identifiers. TCRdb reanalysed the PCR reads using MiXCR and keeps one entry per CDR3 protein. The sample records about 200,000 distinct CDR3 sequences, around 7% being singletons. This sample comprised PBMCs, obtained before TCRalphabeta/CD19-depleted stem cell transplant. The source is a boy aged 2-9 years with acute lymphoblastic leukemia, due to receive a stem cell transplant.

This clonotype was picked up many times. The gene calls are TRBV5-1 and TRBJ2-2, with 7 bases matching TRBD2. The germline gives CDR1 SGHRS, CDR2 YFSETQ. This CDR3 spans 15 amino acids. V lost 0 bases, J lost 3 bases, and 2 bases stayed unmatched. CDR3 in amino acids: CASSLGGSDTGELFF. CDR3 coding DNA: TGCGCCAGCAGCTTGGGCGGGAGTGACACCGGGGAGCTGTTTTTT.

There are many counts of this clonotype. This sequence joins TRBV29-1 and TRBJ2-1, with D possibly matching TRBD1 (5 bases). Deletions cut 7 bases from V and 4 bases from J, with 8 bases between. From germline, CDR1 is SQVTM and CDR2 ANQGSEA. CDR3 length: 11 amino acids. CDR3 residues: CSGRVYNEQFF. DNA of the CDR3: TGCAGCGGCAGGGTATACAATGAGCAGTTCTTC.

This clonotype has more than one count but fewer than ten. This CDR3 reads CASSPIYGWGYTF. DNA for the CDR3: TGTGCCAGCAGTCCCATATATGGCTGGGGCTACACCTTC. The chain is built from TRBV12-3 or TRBV12-4 and TRBJ1-2; no clear D. Trimming removed 5 bases from V and 8 bases from J, with 15 bases in between. The CDR3 is made up of 13 amino acids.

The gene calls are TRBV18 and TRBJ2-7; possible D gene TRBD1, 5 bases. From germline, CDR1 is KGHSH and CDR2 LQKENI. This CDR3 comprises 14 residues. V was trimmed by 0 bases and J by 5 bases, leaving 11 bases between them. CDR3 amino acids: CASSPPGRAHEQYF. The CDR3 DNA reads TGTGCCAGCTCACCACCGGGCAGGGCCCACGAGCAGTACTTC.

CDR3 DNA sequence: TGTGCCAGCAGTGAGGGAGAGGGCTACAATGAGCAGTTCTTC. Translated, it gives CASSEGEGYNEQFF. The V and J genes are TRBV25-1 and TRBJ2-1, with a possible D match to TRBD2 (5 bases). Germline assignment: CDR1 MGHDK and CDR2 SYGVNS. The CDR3 length is 14 residues. V was pared by 3 bases and J by 3 bases, with 9 bases between. Variable domain in full (rest from reference TRBV25-1 and TRBJ2-1): EADIYQTPRYLVIGTGKKITLECSQTMGHDKMYWYQQDPGMELHLIHYSYGVNSTEKGDLSSESTVSRIRTEHFPLTLESARPSHTSQYLCASSEGEGYNEQFFGPGTRLTVL.

This clonotype has a count of ten or more. The chain combines TRBV3-1 with TRBJ2-1, with TRBD2 identical over 8 bases. Trimming at V came to 3 bases and at J to 4 bases, leaving 5 bases not matched to a gene. CDR3 length equals 15 residues. From germline, CDR1 is LGHDT and CDR2 YNNKEL (reference sequence). Here the CDR3 DNA reads TGTGCCAGCAGCCAGGCGGGGGGCCCTTACAATGAGCAGTTCTTC. Protein: CASSQAGGPYNEQFF.

This clonotype came up many times. This rearrangement joins TRBV27 to TRBJ1-1, with D uncertain. The CDR3 spans 12 residues. The ends were cut back, 1 base at V and 5 bases at J, with 5 bases in the middle. Germline V gene data show CDR1 as MNHEY and CDR2 as SMNVEV (reference sequence). The CDR3 here is CASSLLLTEAFF. The CDR3 DNA reads as TGTGCCAGCAGTTTATTATTGACTGAAGCTTTCTTT.

This clonotype was found many times. This chain joins TRBV28 and TRBJ2-1; D is unresolved. The V and J ends lost 5 bases and 4 bases respectively, with 12 bases between them. CDR1 and CDR2 from the germline V gene are MDHEN and SYDVKM. The CDR3 sequence is 14 residues long. As DNA, the CDR3 is TGTGCCAGCAGTCCCCTCGACATTTACAATGAGCAGTTCTTC. This sequence encodes CASSPLDIYNEQFF.

This clonotype showed up just a few times. The chain carries TRBV15 and TRBJ2-1; D unresolved. This CDR3 has 15 residues. Trimming cost V 3 bases and J 3 bases, with 12 bases left between them. Per germline, CDR1 LNHNV and CDR2 YYDKDF (reference sequence). The chain's CDR3 is CATSSVRVFYNEQFF. The CDR3, as DNA: TGTGCCACCAGCAGTGTAAGGGTTTTCTACAATGAGCAGTTCTTC. Combining the CDR3 with reference TRBV15 and TRBJ2-1 gives the whole variable domain DAMVIQNPRYQVTQFGKPVTLSCSQTLNHNVMYWYQQKSSQAPKLLFHYYDKDFNNEADTPDNFQSRRPNTSFCFLDIRSPGLGDTAMYLCATSSVRVFYNEQFFGPGTRLTVL.

This clonotype was found a few times. The rearrangement joins TRBV7-6 to TRBJ2-3; 10 bases match TRBD2. Germline loops: CDR1 SGHVS, CDR2 FNYEAQ. This CDR3 spans 16 amino acids. Trimming removed 5 bases from V and 1 base from J; junction bases left unmatched: 6. The CDR3: CASSLTSGSRTDTQYF. The CDR3, as DNA: TGTGCCAGCAGCCTGACTAGCGGGTCGCGCACAGATACGCAGTATTTT. Full variable domain (missing parts from reference TRBV7-6 and TRBJ2-3): GAGVSQSPRYKVTKRGQDVALRCDPISGHVSLYWYRQALGQGPEFLTYFNYEAQQDKSGLPNDRFSAERPEGSISTLTIQRTEQRDSAMYRCASSLTSGSRTDTQYFGPGTRLTVL.

Ten or more counts support this clonotype. The chain employs TRBV4-3 and TRBJ1-4; D might be TRBD1 (6 bases). The CDR3 is made up of 17 amino acids. Deletions cut 0 bases from V and 5 bases from J, with 16 bases between. The V gene's germline CDR1 is LGHNA and CDR2 YSLEER. The CDR3 loop is CASSQDGRGGPNEKLFF. The DNA for the CDR3 is TGCGCCAGCAGCCAAGATGGCCGAGGGGGGCCAAATGAAAAACTGTTTTTT.

This clonotype was counted at least ten times. The chain couples TRBV29-1 to TRBJ1-1; 10 positions match TRBD1. The germline CDR1 and CDR2 sequences are SQVTM and ANQGSEA. Germline trimming cut 7 bases from V and 5 bases from J; bases unmatched to any gene: 7. The CDR3 runs 13 residues. The CDR3, as DNA: TGCAGCGCCGGACAGGGGGTCGAAACTGAAGCTTTCTTT. This encodes CSAGQGVETEAFF.

The chain joins TRBV11-1 to TRBJ1-4, with D possibly matching TRBD1 (6 bases). CDR3 length equals 18 residues. The V gene's germline CDR1 is SGHAT and CDR2 FQDESV (reference sequence). V was pared by 3 bases and J by 3 bases, with 20 bases between. CDR3 amino acids: CASSFFAGSQGPNEKLFF. Written as DNA, the CDR3 is TGTGCCAGCAGCTTTTTTGCGGGATCACAGGGCCCTAATGAAAAACTGTTTTTT.

This clonotype was detected only a few times. The rearrangement links TRBV7-8 to TRBJ1-1; D is uncertain. CDR1 and CDR2 from the germline V gene are SGHVS and FQNEAQ. The CDR3 extends over 13 amino acids. The V and J ends lost 4 bases and 1 base respectively, with 7 bases between them. CDR3 in DNA: TGTGCCAGCAGCTCCCGGTGGAACACTGAAGCTTTCTTT. This sequence encodes CASSSRWNTEAFF. The variable domain in full, completed from reference TRBV7-8 and TRBJ1-1, reads GAGVSQSPRYKVAKRGQDVALRCDPISGHVSLFWYQQALGQGPEFLTYFQNEAQLDKSGLPSDRFFAERPEGSVSTLKIQRTQQEDSAVYLCASSSRWNTEAFFGQGTRLTVV.

This clonotype was recorded at least ten times. This chain links TRBV20-1 with TRBJ2-2, with D possibly TRBD2 on 6 matching bases. V lost 6 bases and J lost 0, with 11 bases in between. The CDR3 has 14 amino acids. Germline V gene data show CDR1 as DFQATT and CDR2 as SNEGSKA (reference sequence). CDR3 loop: CSAGSHANTGELFF. As DNA, the CDR3 is TGCAGTGCCGGGAGTCACGCGAACACCGGGGAGCTGTTTTTT.

The chain joins TRBV20-1 to TRBJ2-2; D gene uncertain. Looked up from germline, CDR1 is DFQATT and CDR2 is SNEGSKA (reference sequence). The CDR3 totals 11 residues. The V gene lost 3 bases and the J gene lost 6 bases, with 5 bases spanning the gap. The CDR3 is CSARSPGELFF. The CDR3 nucleotides are TGCAGTGCTAGGAGCCCCGGGGAGCTGTTTTTT.

By proportion, this clonotype is medium-sized (0.01 to 0.1%). This chain connects TRBV5-1 to TRBJ2-1; D gene unclear. CDR3 length: 16 residues. Between the trimmed V and J ends, which lost 3 bases and 7 bases, there was a span of 20 bases. Germline V gene data show CDR1 as SGHRS and CDR2 as YFSETQ. The chain's CDR3 is CASSYSFLADRNEQFF. CDR3 DNA: TGCGCCAGCAGCTACAGCTTTTTGGCGGATAGGAATGAGCAGTTCTTC.

The chain employs TRBV5-6 and TRBJ1-6, with TRBD1 identical over 7 bases. In germline, CDR1 is SGHDT, CDR2 YYEEEE. After removal of 0 bases from V and 4 bases from J, the junction contained 4 bases not matched to a gene. The CDR3 covers 16 residues. This CDR3 is CASSLEKTGYNSPLHF. In DNA, the CDR3 is TGTGCCAGCAGCTTGGAAAAGACAGGGTATAATTCACCCCTCCACTTT.

This clonotype was found many times. The chain uses TRBV10-1 and TRBJ2-2; possible D gene TRBD1, 6 bases. Trimming left V 4 bases short and J 4 bases short, with 10 bases between. CDR3 length: 14 residues. Germline lookup yields CDR1 WNHNN and CDR2 SYGVQD (reference sequence). Written as DNA, the CDR3 is TGCGCCAGCAGTGGTCAGGGGAGCACCGGGGAGCTGTTTTTT. The encoded protein is CASSGQGSTGELFF.

This rearrangement joins TRBV27 to TRBJ2-1; D is undetermined. The CDR3 sequence is 14 residues long. V was pared by 3 bases and J by 7 bases, with 13 bases between. Looked up from germline, CDR1 is MNHEY and CDR2 is SMNVEV (reference sequence). Here the CDR3 DNA reads TGTGCCAGCAGTTTCTCCCGGGTTCCTAATGAGCAGTTCTTC. Amino acids: CASSFSRVPNEQFF.

This rearrangement joins TRBV12-3 or TRBV12-4 to TRBJ1-2; 12 bases are shared with TRBD1. The CDR3 contains 13 residues. Trimming cost V 8 bases and J 7 bases; bases outside gene matches: 5. CDR3 amino acids: CASWDRGLFGYTF. In DNA, the CDR3 is TGTGCCAGCTGGGACAGGGGGCTTTTTGGCTACACCTTC.

This clonotype was observed many times. The chain links TRBV5-5 to TRBJ2-3; D is perhaps TRBD1 (5 bases). The CDR3 contains 16 residues. V lost 2 bases, J lost 0 bases, and 13 bases lay in between. Germline V gene sequence: CDR1 SGHKS, CDR2 YYEKEE (reference sequence). CDR3 in amino acids: CASSFGQGLSTDTQYF. CDR3 in DNA: TGTGCCAGCAGCTTTGGTCAGGGTTTGAGCACAGATACGCAGTATTTT.

This rearrangement joins TRBV3-1 to TRBJ2-7; 8 bases map to TRBD1. The germline CDR1 and CDR2 sequences are LGHDT and YNNKEL (reference sequence). CDR3 length: 15 amino acids. V shed 3 bases and J 4 bases; nucleotides not matched to a gene: 8. In DNA, the CDR3 is TGTGCCAGCAGCCAGGGACAGGCCAGATTTTACGAGCAGTACTTC. Its translation is CASSQGQARFYEQYF.

This clonotype was seen more than once but under ten times. This chain uses TRBV6-1 with TRBJ2-5; D unclear. V gave up 6 bases and J gave up 3 bases, with 14 bases separating them. The CDR3 consists of 14 residues. Germline CDR1 is MNHNS and CDR2 is SASEGT. CDR3 protein: CASREHTTEETQYF. The DNA of the CDR3 is TGTGCCAGCAGGGAGCACACCACGGAAGAGACCCAGTACTTC.

The sample holds a few counts of this clonotype. This chain uses TRBV20-1 with TRBJ2-6; weak D call: TRBD2 (7 bases). Trimming stripped 5 bases from V and 1 base from J, with 21 bases between. The CDR3 contains 18 residues. CDR1 is DFQATT and CDR2 is SNEGSKA in the germline V gene (reference sequence). CDR3 sequence: CSAVVDGGRGSGANVLTF. DNA for the CDR3: TGCAGTGCTGTTGTAGACGGGGGGCGCGGGTCTGGGGCCAACGTCCTGACTTTC.